The 4 T cell receptor beta chains below come from one sample, sequenced in a study of blood T cell repertoires in COVID-19. Repertoires were generated with immunoSEQ multiplex PCR, while TCRdb's copy carries only in-frame clones and drops some. Seen here are 60,000 to 90,000 clones, approximately 80% observed once, and the top ten hold about 5.8%. The sample taken for sequencing was peripheral blood. The receptors were gathered from a man aged 60-69 years with active or convalescent COVID-19.

The chain has TRBV27 and TRBJ1-2; D is uncertain. Per the germline V gene, CDR1 is MNHEY and CDR2 is SMNVEV (reference sequence). CDR3 length: 13 residues. The V end was cut by 4 bases, the J end by 5 bases, with 11 bases between. CDR3 in DNA: TGTGCCAGCAGTTCAATCCCTCTATATGGCTACACCTTC. Amino acids: CASSSIPLYGYTF.

This clone is a singleton in its sample. V usage is TRBV2 and J usage is TRBJ2-5; possibly TRBD1 for D (5 bases). The CDR3 consists of 17 residues. Trimming removed 3 bases from V and 5 bases from J, with 22 bases in between. In germline, CDR1 is SNHLY, CDR2 FYNNEI. Written as DNA, the CDR3 is TGTGCCAGCAGTGACCCACCGCGAGCAGGGATCAGGGAGACCCAGTACTTC. Its protein product is CASSDPPRAGIRETQYF.

V and J are TRBV19 and TRBJ1-2; 8 nucleotides line up with TRBD1. J lost 5 bases, V lost 9 bases, and 20 bases had no gene match. The CDR3 has 17 amino acids. Germline lookup yields CDR1 LNHDA and CDR2 SQIVND (reference sequence). The CDR3 sequence: CASRSPDRVLSPYGYTF. In DNA, the CDR3 is TGTGCCAGCAGATCCCCGGACAGGGTATTATCCCCATATGGCTACACCTTC.

V usage is TRBV2 and J usage is TRBJ1-2, with D maybe TRBD1 (5 bases). V lost 2 bases to trimming and J lost 4 bases, with 11 bases between them. The CDR3 loop spans 14 amino acids. Looked up from germline, CDR1 is SNHLY and CDR2 is FYNNEI. Here the CDR3 DNA reads TGTGCCAGCAGTGAACAGGGCACAGGCTATGGCTACACCTTC. It is translated as CASSEQGTGYGYTF.